A few counts support the clone carrying this T cell receptor (beta chain). What it binds is unknown. One end of the junction does not line up with germline, which may come from a read error. These data come from a study of post-analysis software for immune sequencing data. Study context: There were relapsing-remitting, secondary progressive and progressive-relapsing multiple sclerosis among the disease courses included. The study, taken as a whole, reports: Roughly five TRBV segments appeared more often in patients than in controls, and TRBV5-6, TRBV5-1 and TRBV20-1 were among these. Significantly lower normalized Chao1 diversity was seen in multiple sclerosis patients than in controls.

Looked up from germline, CDR1 is SQVTM and CDR2 is ANQGSEA. The CDR3 has 14 residues. Each TCR beta cDNA library carried unique molecular identifiers. T cells numbering roughly 0.9 to 11 million gave rise to roughly 0.5 million cDNA molecules. TCRdb passed the PCR reads through MiXCR, listing each CDR3 protein once. The table includes about half a million distinct CDR3 sequences, roughly 45% detected once. The TCR sequence derives from a girl under 18 with multiple sclerosis. The gene calls are TRBV29-1 and TRBJ1-2, with D unresolved. The source material was blood. The CDR3 spells CSVEPTQTNYSYTF. CDR3 in DNA: TGCAGCGTTGAACCAACCCAGACAAACTATAGCTACACCTTC. Using reference TRBV29-1 and TRBJ1-2 for the parts outside the CDR3, the full variable domain is SAVISQKPSRDICQRGTSLTIQCQVDSQVTMMFWYRQQPGQSLTLIATANQGSEATYESGFVIDKFPISRPNLTFSTLTVSNMSPEDSSIYLCSVEPTQTNYSYTFGSGTRLTVV.